This passage covers 30 T cell receptor beta chains from one sample sequenced in a study of sequential checkpoint blockade in melanoma. Here immunoSEQ multiplex PCR was the method, and the copy in TCRdb shows in-frame clones only, minus some. Among approximately 37,000 clones, roughly 32% were seen once, and the ten largest hold about 1.6%. Stated treatment: randomized to nivolumab then ipilimumab (arm A) or the reverse (arm B). Source: tumor tissue (inferred from file names), taken from a patient given nivolumab and ipilimumab in sequence. Receptors were obtained from a human donor with melanoma.

The CDR3 loop reads CASSLSVQVRGVSSYNEQFF. The DNA of the CDR3 is TGTGCCAGCAGTTTATCCGTCCAGGTCCGAGGGGTAAGCTCCTACAATGAGCAGTTCTTC. V is TRBV28 and J is TRBJ2-1; D is possibly TRBD1 or TRBD2 (5 bases each). Looked up from germline, CDR1 is MDHEN and CDR2 is SYDVKM. The CDR3 is 20 amino acids. V lost 1 base and J lost 0, with 22 bases in between.

This clone was detected only once. The chain joins TRBV19 to TRBJ1-2; perhaps TRBD1 as D (6 bases). The germline V gene has CDR1 LNHDA and CDR2 SQIVND (reference sequence). The V end was cut by 0 bases, the J end by 5 bases, with 13 bases between. The CDR3 extends over 15 amino acids. The CDR3 protein is CASSIDHRVSYGYTF. CDR3 bases: TGTGCCAGTAGTATAGATCACAGGGTTAGTTATGGCTACACCTTC.

The rearrangement joins TRBV5-1 to TRBJ2-4; 11 bases align to TRBD2. After removal of 3 bases from V and 8 bases from J, the junction contained 10 bases not matched to a gene. From germline, CDR1 is SGHRS and CDR2 YFSETQ. The CDR3 extends over 16 amino acids. The DNA for the CDR3 is TGCGCCAGCAGCTCGGACCCTAGCGGGGGGTTGTACATTCAGTACTTC. This encodes CASSSDPSGGLYIQYF.

V is TRBV12-5 and J is TRBJ1-1; TRBD1 is a possible D gene (5 bases). The CDR3 is 12 amino acids. Germline V CDR1 and CDR2: LGHNT, FRNRAP. The chain's CDR3 is CASDVTGYEAFF. The DNA of the CDR3 is TGTGCCAGCGATGTTACAGGTTATGAAGCTTTCTTT.

The chain uses TRBV12-1 and TRBJ2-5; the D segment call TRBD2 is taken from the table without a DNA check. TRBV12-1 counts as a pseudogene. The CDR3 has 13 amino acids. The CDR3 spells CASSLGGVETQYF. CDR3 DNA sequence: TGTGCCAGCAGCTTAGGAGGCGTGGAGACCCAGTACTTC.

The chain carries TRBV6-8 and TRBJ1-1; TRBD1 aligns across 7 bases. The CDR3 totals 18 residues. V was clipped by 0 bases and J by 0 bases; unmatched bases: 10. In germline, CDR1 is MNHGY, CDR2 SAAAGT. Written as DNA, the CDR3 is TGTGCCAGCAGTTACTCGAATGTACAGGGGACCTTGAACACTGAAGCTTTCTTT. Translating gives CASSYSNVQGTLNTEAFF.

The chain joins TRBV11-3 to TRBJ1-3; D uncertain. This CDR3 contains 14 residues. V gave up 8 bases and J gave up 0 bases, with 11 bases separating them. CDR1 and CDR2 from the germline V gene are SGHNT and YENEEA. CDR3 sequence: CASWRPTSGNTIYF. The CDR3 DNA reads as TGTGCCAGCTGGAGACCGACCTCTGGAAACACCATATATTTT.

This rearrangement joins TRBV18 to TRBJ1-6, with D uncertain. Trimming shortened V by 3 bases and J by 10 bases, and 16 bases separated the two germline ends. In germline, CDR1 is KGHSH, CDR2 LQKENI. The CDR3 is made up of 15 amino acids. The CDR3 loop is CASSPSLPNSSPLHF. CDR3 sequence (DNA): TGTGCCAGCTCACCGAGTCTCCCAAATTCGTCACCCCTCCACTTT.

The chain joins TRBV6-8 to TRBJ2-5; tentatively, D is TRBD1 or TRBD2 (6 bases each). The CDR3 has 17 residues. The germline V and J ends were trimmed by 8 bases and 4 bases, with 26 bases remaining between them. Germline CDR1 reads MNHGY; CDR2 reads SAAAGT. This chain's CDR3 is CASAQGGGGKIGETQYF. For the CDR3, the DNA is TGTGCCAGCGCCCAAGGGGGAGGAGGGAAGATCGGAGAGACCCAGTACTTC.

The V and J genes are TRBV9 and TRBJ1-4, with no clear D. Trimming cost V 3 bases and J 0 bases, with 12 bases left between them. Germline V lookup: CDR1 SGDLS, CDR2 YYNGEE. The CDR3 sequence is 16 residues long. CDR3 sequence reads: CASSARPIATNEKLFF. The DNA for the CDR3 is TGTGCCAGCAGCGCCCGACCTATAGCAACTAATGAAAAACTGTTTTTT. Full variable domain (missing parts from reference TRBV9 and TRBJ1-4): DSGVTQTPKHLITATGQRVTLRCSPRSGDLSVYWYQQSLDQGLQFLIQYYNGEERAKGNILERFSAQQFPDLHSELNLSSLELGDSALYFCASSARPIATNEKLFFGSGTQLSVL.

The count of this clone is one. The V call is TRBV10-2, the J call TRBJ2-1, with D possibly being TRBD1 or TRBD2 (5 bases each). V dropped 5 bases and J dropped 5 bases, with 13 bases sitting between them. This CDR3 is 14 amino acids long. Germline V gives CDR1 WSHSY, CDR2 SAAADI. The CDR3 nucleotides read TGCGCCAGCAGTCTGGGGGTAAGAAACAATGAGCAGTTCTTC. This codes for CASSLGVRNNEQFF.

The chain carries TRBV19 and TRBJ2-1; D is uncertain. Trimming removed 3 bases from V and 8 bases from J, with 8 bases in between. Germline V CDR1 and CDR2: LNHDA, SQIVND (reference sequence). CDR3 length: 12 amino acids. CDR3 DNA: TGTGCCAGTAGTATGTCGGGCGATGAGCAGTTCTTC. Translating it yields CASSMSGDEQFF.

Notes on this clone: The junction and the germline gene differ at one end; a read error may be behind it. This chain joins TRBV6-8 and TRBJ2-7; 7 bases agree with TRBD2. Germline assignment: CDR1 MNHGY and CDR2 SAAAGT. The CDR3 totals 13 residues. The CDR3, as DNA: TGTGCCATCAGTGGGGAGCGGGGAGACGAGCAGTACTTC. Encoded protein: CAISGERGDEQYF.

This clone was seen a single time. The genes are TRBV19 and TRBJ1-1; D is undetermined. CDR1 LNHDA and CDR2 SQIVND come from the germline V gene (reference sequence). The CDR3 extends over 13 amino acids. V shed 0 bases and J shed 5 bases, with 7 bases lying between them. The CDR3 DNA reads as TGTGCCAGTAGTATAGATTCGGGGACTGAAGCTTTCTTT. It specifies CASSIDSGTEAFF.

This clone has only one observation. The V call is TRBV19, the J call TRBJ2-5; a possible D gene is TRBD2 (6 bases). CDR3 length equals 14 residues. V was clipped by 8 bases and J by 4 bases, with 17 bases between them. Germline assignment: CDR1 LNHDA and CDR2 SQIVND (reference sequence). The CDR3 here is CASGNRGSGETQYF. In DNA, the CDR3 is TGTGCCAGTGGGAACCGGGGGAGCGGAGAGACCCAGTACTTC.

By sample share, this clone is medium-sized. The genes are TRBV18 and TRBJ2-3; 9 positions match TRBD2. The CDR3 sequence is 20 residues long. Germline V gives CDR1 KGHSH, CDR2 LQKENI. J was trimmed by 2 bases and V by 0 bases; bases with no gene match: 15. The CDR3 DNA reads TGTGCCAGCTCACCACCGTGGGTAGCGGGAGTTGGTTACCTCACAGATACGCAGTATTTT. This sequence encodes CASSPPWVAGVGYLTDTQYF.

V is TRBV19 and J is TRBJ1-4; D gene ambiguous. Germline CDR1 and CDR2: LNHDA and SQIVND (reference sequence). The ends were cut back, 3 bases at V and 3 bases at J, with 2 bases in the middle. CDR3 size: 12 residues. CDR3 amino acids: CASSIANEKLFF. The CDR3 coding sequence is TGTGCCAGTAGTATCGCTAATGAAAAACTGTTTTTT. The full variable domain, rest sourced from reference TRBV19 and TRBJ1-4, is DGGITQSPKYLFRKEGQNVTLSCEQNLNHDAMYWYRQDPGQGLRLIYYSQIVNDFQKGDIAEGYSVSREKKESFPLTVTSAQKNPTAFYLCASSIANEKLFFGSGTQLSVL.

The chain has TRBV28 and TRBJ1-1; perhaps TRBD1 as D (5 bases). CDR3 length: 16 residues. V dropped 3 bases and J dropped 0 bases, with 14 bases sitting between them. Germline V gene sequence: CDR1 MDHEN, CDR2 SYDVKM. The CDR3 loop reads CASSFPGQVVNTEAFF. CDR3 DNA: TGTGCCAGCAGTTTTCCGGGGCAGGTTGTGAACACTGAAGCTTTCTTT.

V is TRBV9 and J is TRBJ1-1; D is unclear. Germline V lookup: CDR1 SGDLS, CDR2 YYNGEE. The CDR3 runs to 14 residues. V lost 5 bases, J lost 0 bases, and 11 bases lay in between. The chain's CDR3 is CASSRRAVNTEAFF. The CDR3 nucleotides read TGTGCCAGCAGTCGGAGGGCGGTGAACACTGAAGCTTTCTTT.

The chain carries TRBV5-1 and TRBJ2-7; 10 bases are a match to TRBD2. Germline-derived CDR1 and CDR2 are SGHRS and YFSETQ. CDR3 size: 15 residues. J lost 3 bases, V lost 1 base, and 4 bases had no gene match. The CDR3 region has the DNA TGCGCCAGCAGCTTGTCTAGCGGGAGTTTCTACGAGCAGTACTTC. Amino acid sequence: CASSLSSGSFYEQYF.

In this sample, this clone turned up a few times. This chain links TRBV6-8 with TRBJ2-5, with D perhaps matching TRBD1 (5 bases). Germline V gives CDR1 MNHGY, CDR2 SAAAGT. This CDR3 has 15 residues. V was trimmed by 3 bases and J by 2 bases, leaving 13 bases between them. The CDR3 sequence is CASSYAGLPQETQYF. In DNA form, the CDR3 reads TGTGCCAGCAGTTATGCAGGGCTGCCTCAAGAGACCCAGTACTTC.

The rearrangement links TRBV15 to TRBJ2-1; D possibly corresponds to TRBD2 (6 bases). In germline, CDR1 is LNHNV, CDR2 YYDKDF (reference sequence). The germline V and J ends were trimmed by 3 bases and 1 base, with 10 bases remaining between them. This CDR3 has 15 residues. CDR3 protein: CATSRGGISYNEQFF. CDR3 nucleotides: TGTGCCACCAGCAGGGGGGGAATATCCTACAATGAGCAGTTCTTC.

This clone was counted a few times. The gene calls are TRBV4-1 and TRBJ2-3; the D gene is possibly TRBD1 (6 bases). The CDR3 runs to 17 residues. Germline CDR1 MGHRA, CDR2 YSYEKL. CDR3 DNA sequence: TGCCAGCATGATGAGCAGGGCCAGTGCCCACAGGGAGATACGCAGTATTTT. Protein: CQHDEQGQCPQGDTQYF.

The chain has TRBV19 and TRBJ2-3; the match to TRBD2 covers 10 bases. Per germline, CDR1 LNHDA and CDR2 SQIVND (reference sequence). The CDR3 sequence is 15 residues long. V lost 5 bases, J lost 6 bases, and 8 bases stayed unmatched. The CDR3 DNA follows: TGTGCCAGTAGTCCAGCGGGGGGGCCTAGGGATACGCAGTATTTT. Its protein product is CASSPAGGPRDTQYF.

The chain combines TRBV5-1 with TRBJ1-3; D uncertain. V lost 0 bases, J lost 2 bases, and 6 bases lay in between. Per germline, CDR1 SGHRS and CDR2 YFSETQ. The CDR3 spans 14 residues. CDR3 nucleotide sequence: TGCGCCAGCAGCTTGGCCGGGCCTGGAAACACCATATATTTT. Translating gives CASSLAGPGNTIYF.

This rearrangement joins TRBV19 to TRBJ2-1; tentatively, D is TRBD2 (5 bases). The germline CDR1 and CDR2 sequences are LNHDA and SQIVND (reference sequence). This CDR3 region has 16 residues. Trimming stripped 5 bases from V and 4 bases from J, with 18 bases between. Here the CDR3 DNA reads TGTGCCAGTAGTCCCACCCCCGGGATTCGGTACAATGAGCAGTTCTTC. This sequence encodes CASSPTPGIRYNEQFF.

The CDR3 DNA reads as TGTGCCAGCAGCTCCAGGGAAAAATACGAAAACACCATATATTTT. Translation gives CASSSREKYENTIYF. The chain recombines TRBV11-3 with TRBJ1-3; TRBD1 might be the D (5 bases). Germline CDR1 SGHNT, CDR2 YENEEA. Trimming pared 4 bases from V and 6 bases from J, leaving 16 bases between. The CDR3 length is 15 residues.

This clone was found a few times. The DNA holds an ambiguous or unread base, and X denotes its residue. The chain recombines TRBV5-1 with TRBJ2-3; D is unclear. V lost 4 bases to trimming and J lost 5 bases, with 14 bases between them. Germline CDR1 reads SGHRS; CDR2 reads YFSETQ. The CDR3 totals 14 residues. CDR3 nucleotide sequence: TGCGCCAGCAGCCCAAATAGTGTTCYAGATACGCAGTATTTT. This translates into CASSPNSVXDTQYF.

This chain uses TRBV30 with TRBJ1-5; TRBD1 matches 9 bases. CDR1 GTSNPN and CDR2 SVGIG come from the germline V gene (reference sequence). V trimming: 5 bases; J trimming: 3 bases; junction bases outside the gene matches: 2. This CDR3 is built from 13 residues. CDR3: CAWGTGINQPQHF. The CDR3 nucleotides read TGTGCCTGGGGGACAGGGATCAATCAGCCCCAGCATTTT.

This clone was seen many times. The chain carries TRBV11-3 and TRBJ2-1; 8 bases fit TRBD2. With V trimmed by 5 bases and J by 0 bases, 6 bases remained unmatched. The CDR3 runs 16 residues. Looked up from germline, CDR1 is SGHNT and CDR2 is YENEEA. The CDR3 reads CASSTQRGSSYNEQFF. As DNA, the CDR3 is TGTGCCAGCAGCACCCAGCGGGGGAGCTCCTACAATGAGCAGTTCTTC. Full variable domain (outside the CDR3, taken from reference TRBV11-3 and TRBJ2-1): EAGVVQSPRYKIIEKKQPVAFWCNPISGHNTLYWYLQNLGQGPELLIRYENEEAVDDSQLPKDRFSAERLKGVDSTLKIQPAELGDSAVYLCASSTQRGSSYNEQFFGPGTRLTVL.